A single sample is the source of the 6 T cell receptor beta chains below, sequenced in a study of beta chain features in type 1 diabetes. All of the isolated RNA was reverse transcribed, so expressed TCRB transcripts were sequenced. Produced via immunoSEQ multiplex PCR; TCRdb's table is partial and in-frame only. The sample consists of 900,000 or so clones, 15% to 20% of them appearing once. The source material was naive CD4+ T cells from blood. Receptors originate from a young woman in good health.

The J gene is TRBJ2-4, the V gene TRBV5-8; 8 nucleotides agree with TRBD1. J was trimmed by 9 bases and V by 0 bases; bases with no gene match: 2. The germline V gene has CDR1 SGHTS and CDR2 YDEGEE. This CDR3 comprises 13 residues. CDR3 DNA: TGTGCCAGCAGCTTGGGGGGGACAGGCATTCAGTACTTC. This encodes CASSLGGTGIQYF.

There are a few counts of this clone. The CDR3 loop is CASSLSGTGGREQFF. The CDR3 DNA sequence: TGTGCCAGCAGTTTATCGGGGACAGGGGGTAGGGAGCAGTTCTTC. The rearrangement uses TRBV28 and TRBJ2-1, with 11 bases identical to TRBD1. Germline V gives CDR1 MDHEN, CDR2 SYDVKM. CDR3 length: 15 residues. Trimming cost V 1 base and J 10 bases; bases outside gene matches: 6.

The gene calls are TRBV27 and TRBJ2-2; 7 bases match TRBD2. The germline V gene has CDR1 MNHEY and CDR2 SMNVEV (reference sequence). V trimming: 2 bases; J trimming: 2 bases; junction bases outside the gene matches: 2. The CDR3 totals 15 residues. CDR3 nucleotides: TGTGCCAGCAGTTTACGCGGGGGTAACACCGGGGAGCTGTTTTTT. Amino acid sequence: CASSLRGGNTGELFF.

V usage is TRBV5-1 and J usage is TRBJ2-3; no clear D gene. CDR3 size: 13 residues. V lost 4 bases, J lost 4 bases, and 10 bases lay in between. The germline V gene encodes CDR1 SGHRS and CDR2 YFSETQ. The CDR3 protein is CASSPANPDTQYF. CDR3 in DNA: TGCGCCAGCAGCCCAGCTAATCCAGATACGCAGTATTTT.

This clone was recorded a few times. V gene TRBV6-6 combines with J gene TRBJ2-7, with 8 positions matching TRBD2. The trim removed 2 bases at V and 2 bases at J, leaving 5 bases unmatched. CDR1 is MNHNY and CDR2 is SVGAGI in the germline V gene (reference sequence). The CDR3 is 15 amino acids. The CDR3 here is CASSYKLAGAYEQYF. In DNA form, the CDR3 reads TGTGCCAGCAGTTACAAGCTAGCGGGCGCCTACGAGCAGTACTTC.

This clone was observed a few times. V and J are TRBV5-1 and TRBJ2-7; perhaps TRBD1 as D (6 bases). The CDR3 is made up of 13 amino acids. The V and J ends lost 4 bases and 12 bases respectively, with 20 bases between them. Germline V gives CDR1 SGHRS, CDR2 YFSETQ. In nucleotides, the CDR3 is TGCGCCAGCAGCGACCTCTTAAAGGGGGAGATGTACTTC. Its translation: CASSDLLKGEMYF.